These 8 T cell receptor beta chains came from one sample sequenced in a study of response to subunit inactivated influenza vaccine. TCRdb re-analysed the RT-PCR reads in MiXCR, keeping a single row per CDR3 protein. The sample includes around 530,000 distinct CDR3 sequences, roughly 12% of them seen just once. The specimen was PBMCs from blood, collected on the day of vaccination. The receptors originated from a man aged 45 to 65 who received an inactivated influenza vaccine.

The V gene is TRBV5-1, the J gene TRBJ1-1; unclear D gene. This CDR3 is built from 15 residues. V gave up 1 base and J gave up 1 base, with 11 bases separating them. Germline V gives CDR1 SGHRS, CDR2 YFSETQ. The CDR3 loop is CASSLMMSANTEAFF. The CDR3 DNA follows: TGCGCCAGCAGCTTGATGATGTCCGCGAACACTGAAGCTTTCTTT.

J is TRBJ2-3 and V is TRBV7-3; D remains unclear. Trimming shortened V by 1 base and J by 0 bases, and 5 bases separated the two germline ends. The CDR3 has 14 residues. Germline CDR1 SGHTA, CDR2 FQGTGA. CDR3 protein: CASSLKASTDTQYF. The CDR3 DNA is TGTGCCAGCAGCTTAAAGGCTAGCACAGATACGCAGTATTTT.

This clonotype was counted ten times or more. The V and J genes are TRBV5-1 and TRBJ2-7; D remains ambiguous. Looked up from germline, CDR1 is SGHRS and CDR2 is YFSETQ. The V and J ends lost 3 bases and 6 bases respectively, with 7 bases between them. The CDR3 has 11 residues. The CDR3, as DNA: TGCGCCAGCAGCTATTTATCCGAGCAGTACTTC. As protein: CASSYLSEQYF.

The genes are TRBV25-1 and TRBJ2-7; possibly TRBD1 for D (5 bases). Germline-derived CDR1 and CDR2 are MGHDK and SYGVNS. The CDR3 spans 14 residues. V lost 3 bases, J lost 4 bases, and 13 bases lay in between. CDR3: CASSDIQGGYEQYF. For the CDR3, the DNA is TGTGCCAGCAGTGATATCCAGGGTGGTTACGAGCAGTACTTC.

The chain has TRBV12-3 or TRBV12-4 and TRBJ1-4; D is undetermined. The V end was cut by 2 bases, the J end by 0 bases, with 10 bases between. The CDR3 consists of 16 residues. The CDR3 DNA reads as TGTGCCAGCAGTTTACGGTACATCGCAACTAATGAAAAACTGTTTTTT. This gives the protein CASSLRYIATNEKLFF.

This clonotype occurred once. The rearrangement uses TRBV10-3 and TRBJ1-5, with D uncertain. Looked up from germline, CDR1 is ENHRY and CDR2 is SYGVKD. This CDR3 contains 13 residues. The V and J ends lost 8 bases and 5 bases respectively, with 13 bases between them. The CDR3 reads CAIRERHDQPQHF. CDR3 bases: TGTGCCATCCGGGAACGGCACGATCAGCCCCAGCATTTT.

The CDR3 nucleotides read TGTGCCAGCAGTCCCGAGCGGGCGGGAGTTCAACCTTTCGAAGAGCAGTACTTC. Amino acids: CASSPERAGVQPFEEQYF. The chain is built from TRBV27 and TRBJ2-7; 7 nucleotides match TRBD2. The CDR3 spans 18 residues. The ends lost 5 bases at V and 7 bases at J; junction bases unmatched: 23. Germline V gene sequence: CDR1 MNHEY, CDR2 SMNVEV (reference sequence).

V gene TRBV6-1 combines with J gene TRBJ1-1; 9 nucleotides match TRBD1. The CDR3 loop spans 14 amino acids. Germline V gene data show CDR1 as MNHNS and CDR2 as SASEGT. V shed 4 bases, J shed 5 bases, and the junction held 5 bases outside the gene matches. CDR3 sequence: CASSAKTGGTEAFF. The CDR3 DNA is TGTGCCAGCAGTGCGAAGACAGGGGGTACTGAAGCTTTCTTT.